This is a list of T cell receptor beta chains from one sample in a study of blood T cell repertoires in COVID-19. The table came from immunoSEQ multiplex PCR; TCRdb's copy has only in-frame clones and leaves some out. The top ten hold 1.5% to 2% of the sample, which has roughly 210,000 clones, about 88% seen once. Sample: peripheral blood. The receptors derive from a man between 65 and 85 years old with acute or convalescent COVID-19. CDR3s include the opening cysteine and the closing phenylalanine or tryptophan. Each record gives: D gene, clone size, V gene, CDR3 protein. D genes are given only for firm matches. Not every row has a clone size; where given, it reads once, few, many or a size class.

d_gene: .; abundance: .; v_gene: TRBV21-1; CDR3aa: CASSSRQGDNQETQYF
d_gene: TRBD1; abundance: .; v_gene: TRBV15; CDR3aa: CATSRDPRGNEQFF
d_gene: TRBD2; abundance: .; v_gene: TRBV20-1; CDR3aa: CSASITLAGGGEQFF
d_gene: TRBD1; abundance: .; v_gene: TRBV4-2; CDR3aa: CASSQMTRTGVNQPQHF
d_gene: TRBD2; abundance: .; v_gene: TRBV10-3; CDR3aa: CASGLEYYEQYF
d_gene: .; abundance: .; v_gene: TRBV7-6; CDR3aa: CASSSTDGRSGNTIYF
d_gene: .; abundance: .; v_gene: TRBV7-2; CDR3aa: CASSLAVAGGNQPQHF
d_gene: .; abundance: .; v_gene: TRBV2; CDR3aa: CASTPQGIGTQYF
d_gene: TRBD1; abundance: .; v_gene: TRBV27; CDR3aa: CASSLRQGRNTEAFF
d_gene: .; abundance: .; v_gene: TRBV19; CDR3aa: CASSIEGSTETQYF
d_gene: .; abundance: .; v_gene: TRBV5-1; CDR3aa: CASSLAQGGAANTGELFF
d_gene: TRBD1; abundance: few; v_gene: TRBV19; CDR3aa: CASSSRGGDYGYTF
d_gene: .; abundance: .; v_gene: TRBV6-1; CDR3aa: CASSEGGLANTIYF
d_gene: TRBD2; abundance: .; v_gene: TRBV5-1; CDR3aa: CASRTSGAGTDTQYF
d_gene: .; abundance: .; v_gene: TRBV19; CDR3aa: CASSIIPRLVTDTQYF
d_gene: .; abundance: .; v_gene: TRBV20-1; CDR3aa: CSAIGQVETFF
d_gene: TRBD2; abundance: once; v_gene: TRBV5-1; CDR3aa: CASSLRLAGLGVGQETQYF
d_gene: .; abundance: .; v_gene: TRBV6-5; CDR3aa: CASSYNPSTDTQYF